This TCR beta chain was recovered during a study of T cells in Graves' hyperthyroidism and ophthalmopathy. Overall study findings and caveats: Ophthalmopathy, which appeared later, was predicted by the model a median 6.5 months before onset.

V was shortened by 0 bases and J by 5 bases, with 7 bases between the two germline ends. The CDR3 runs 13 residues. Germline CDR1 is LGHDT and CDR2 is YNNKEL (reference sequence). Amplification of TCR beta CDR3 regions used RNA as the template. The primer set for the first-round RT-PCR of the TCR CDR3 was HTBI. TCRdb processed the multiplex PCR reads anew with MiXCR; each CDR3 protein has one entry. The sample consists of about 350,000 distinct CDR3 sequences, roughly 18% of them appearing once. On this clonotype: Its antigen remains unknown.

Ophthalmopathy patients had Clinical Activity Score at least 3, NOSPECS grade at least 4, duration under 3 months. Uncontrolled infection, other autoimmune disease, pregnancy or lactation barred patients from enrollment. PBMCs came from more than 9.5 ml fresh peripheral blood. The origin of this receptor is a woman between 40 and 50 years old with Graves' ophthalmopathy. The chain has TRBV3-1 and TRBJ2-5, with D unresolved. The sample taken for sequencing was blood. For the CDR3, the DNA is TGTGCCAGCAGCCAAGATATTGGGGAGACCCAGTACTTC. This gives the protein CASSQDIGETQYF.